The 28 T cell receptor beta chains given below trace back to one sample, sequenced in a study of Graves' ophthalmopathy and Graves' hyperthyroidism. Amplification targeted the TCR beta CDR3 regions, with RNA transcripts as the source material. The first-round RT-PCR employed HTBI primers together with the Qiagen OneStep RT-PCR kit. A multiplex PCR was then performed as the second round. TCRdb used MiXCR to reprocess the multiplex PCR reads, holding one entry per CDR3 protein. The data hold 620,000 or so distinct CDR3 sequences, with about a fifth observed a single time. Material: peripheral blood. Every receptor here comes from a woman aged 18-29 years with stable Graves' hyperthyroidism. Some clones in this sample may be carry-over from other donors' samples.

This clonotype was observed many times. This chain's CDR3 is CASSLQSRVGYTF. The CDR3, as DNA: TGCGCCAGCAGCTTACAAAGCAGGGTTGGCTACACCTTC. The chain links TRBV5-1 to TRBJ1-2; D perhaps matches TRBD1 (5 bases). The V gene lost 2 bases and the J gene lost 7 bases, with 12 bases spanning the gap. Germline lookup yields CDR1 SGHRS and CDR2 YFSETQ. The CDR3 is 13 amino acids.

There are many counts of this clonotype. The rearrangement joins TRBV12-3 or TRBV12-4 to TRBJ1-1, with D perhaps TRBD1 (5 bases). V lost 4 bases and J 11 bases, leaving 23 bases between the germline ends. The CDR3 has 15 residues. CDR3 region: CASSSNTGTRGMAFF. The CDR3 DNA reads as TGTGCCAGCAGTTCGAATACCGGGACCCGGGGGATGGCTTTCTTT.

This clonotype has ten or more counts. This chain joins TRBV19 and TRBJ1-5, with TRBD1 matching 9 bases. The CDR3 has 13 residues. The ends lost 7 bases at V and 4 bases at J; junction bases unmatched: 2. Germline lookup yields CDR1 LNHDA and CDR2 SQIVND (reference sequence). DNA of the CDR3: TGTGCCAGTACCGGACAGGGGAATCAGCCCCAGCATTTT. Its translation is CASTGQGNQPQHF. Variable domain in full (rest from reference TRBV19 and TRBJ1-5): DGGITQSPKYLFRKEGQNVTLSCEQNLNHDAMYWYRQDPGQGLRLIYYSQIVNDFQKGDIAEGYSVSREKKESFPLTVTSAQKNPTAFYLCASTGQGNQPQHFGDGTRLSIL.

This chain connects TRBV20-1 to TRBJ2-7; possibly TRBD1 for D (6 bases). V dropped 0 bases and J dropped 0 bases, with 12 bases sitting between them. This CDR3 has 15 residues. Germline assignment: CDR1 DFQATT and CDR2 SNEGSKA (reference sequence). CDR3 protein: CSARDLQGYSYEQYF. The CDR3 nucleotides are TGCAGTGCTAGAGATCTGCAGGGGTACTCCTACGAGCAGTACTTC.

This clonotype was seen at least ten times. This chain connects TRBV29-1 to TRBJ1-1; D gene ambiguous. Trimming shortened V by 3 bases and J by 0 bases, and 8 bases separated the two germline ends. Germline V gene data show CDR1 as SQVTM and CDR2 as ANQGSEA. The CDR3 totals 13 residues. The CDR3: CSVEEQMNTEAFF. Written as DNA, the CDR3 is TGCAGCGTTGAGGAACAAATGAACACTGAAGCTTTCTTT.

This clonotype was recorded many times. It is unclear where the CDR3 begins or ends on the DNA, so no DNA is shown, and the CDR3 is as TCRdb lists it. The V and J genes are TRBV12-3 or TRBV12-4 and TRBJ2-7; the tabulated D call, TRBD1, remains unverified against the DNA. Counting both end residues, the CDR3 totals 12 amino acids. CDR3 residues: CASSFGAGEQYF.

This clonotype was detected many times. The chain joins TRBV5-1 to TRBJ1-5; 7 bases are shared with TRBD1. Germline V lookup: CDR1 SGHRS, CDR2 YFSETQ. V lost 4 bases to trimming and J lost 3 bases; unmatched junction nucleotides: 7. The CDR3 has 15 amino acids. The CDR3 DNA reads TGCGCCAGCAGCCCGGGACAGCACCTCAATCAGCCCCAGCATTTT. Translated, it gives CASSPGQHLNQPQHF.

This clonotype came up many times. The CDR3 reads CASSPGTPTYEQYF. The CDR3, as DNA: TGTGCCAGCAGTCCCGGGACCCCGACCTACGAGCAGTACTTC. The V call is TRBV5-4, the J call TRBJ2-7; possibly TRBD1 or TRBD2 for D (5 bases each). Trimming removed 5 bases from V and 2 bases from J, with 14 bases in between. The CDR3 sequence is 14 residues long. Germline V gene sequence: CDR1 SGHNT, CDR2 YYREEE (reference sequence).

The chain recombines TRBV4-1 with TRBJ1-2; D is perhaps TRBD1 (6 bases). V gave up 2 bases and J gave up 7 bases, with 17 bases separating them. CDR1 and CDR2 (germline): MGHRA, YSYEKL. This CDR3 has 15 amino acids. CDR3 residues: CASSQTALTGSGYTF. In DNA, the CDR3 is TGCGCCAGCAGCCAAACCGCCCTCACAGGGAGTGGCTACACCTTC.

V is TRBV6-4 and J is TRBJ1-1, with D unclear. The V gene lost 7 bases and the J gene lost 3 bases, with 15 bases spanning the gap. In germline, CDR1 is MRHNA, CDR2 SNTAGT. This CDR3 contains 14 residues. The CDR3 coding sequence is TGTGCCAGCAAGGCGGGGAACGGGGACACTGAAGCTTTCTTT. Its protein is CASKAGNGDTEAFF.

The sample holds many counts of this clonotype. The chain employs TRBV12-3 or TRBV12-4 and TRBJ1-5, with TRBD1 as a possible D gene (5 bases). This CDR3 has 17 amino acids. V lost 1 base and J lost 3, with 16 bases in between. Here the CDR3 reads CASSLVALGRNNQPQHF. The CDR3 DNA sequence: TGTGCCAGCAGTTTAGTAGCGTTGGGACGGAACAATCAGCCCCAGCATTTT.

This clonotype was seen repeatedly, ten times or more. J is TRBJ1-1 and V is TRBV6-1; maybe TRBD1 (5 bases). The CDR3 loop spans 11 amino acids. The germline V and J ends were trimmed by 11 bases and 1 base, with 8 bases remaining between them. Germline V gives CDR1 MNHNS, CDR2 SASEGT. CDR3 sequence reads: CAARENTEAFF. In DNA, the CDR3 is TGTGCCGCCAGGGAGAACACTGAAGCTTTCTTT.

The chain is built from TRBV7-3 and TRBJ1-2, with 7 nucleotides matching TRBD1. Trimming at V came to 9 bases and at J to 7 bases, leaving 8 bases not matched to a gene. The CDR3 is 12 residues long. CDR1 SGHTA and CDR2 FQGTGA come from the germline V gene. The CDR3 here is CASRQGGFGYTF. DNA for the CDR3: TGTGCCAGTAGACAGGGAGGTTTTGGCTACACCTTC.

This clonotype was observed many times. The chain couples TRBV5-1 to TRBJ2-7, with 9 positions matching TRBD1. Germline V gene sequence: CDR1 SGHRS, CDR2 YFSETQ. After removal of 6 bases from V and 5 bases from J, the junction contained 9 bases not matched to a gene. The CDR3 consists of 14 residues. CDR3 amino acids: CASNTGTGSHEQYF. In DNA form, the CDR3 reads TGCGCCAGCAACACCGGGACAGGGAGCCACGAGCAGTACTTC.

For the CDR3, the DNA is TGTGCCAGCAGCCAAAGCGACAGGGTTTACGTGGAGCAGTACTTC. Amino acids: CASSQSDRVYVEQYF. The chain links TRBV27 to TRBJ2-7, with TRBD1 matching over 7 bases. The CDR3 is 15 amino acids. Germline CDR1 is MNHEY and CDR2 is SMNVEV (reference sequence). The V and J ends lost 6 bases and 7 bases, in that order; junction bases with no gene match: 15.

This clonotype was detected ten times or more. The chain links TRBV7-9 to TRBJ1-1; D is unresolved. In germline, CDR1 is SEHNR, CDR2 FQNEAQ (reference sequence). V dropped 2 bases and J dropped 4 bases, with 14 bases sitting between them. CDR3 length: 15 residues. The CDR3 DNA sequence: TGTGCCAGCAGCTTATATCGGGGTTCGGGCACTGAAGCTTTCTTT. Translated, it gives CASSLYRGSGTEAFF.

On this clonotype: A much larger clonotype is one base distant, so this may be a read error. The V call is TRBV20-1, the J call TRBJ1-1, with D perhaps matching TRBD1 (6 bases). The CDR3 has 13 amino acids. Germline V gene data show CDR1 as DFQATT and CDR2 as SNEGSKA (reference sequence). The CDR3 DNA reads as TGCAGTGCTAGTCAGGGGATGAACACTGAAGCTTGCTTT. Translated, it gives CSASQGMNTEACF.

This clonotype has ten or more counts. The chain carries TRBV20-1 and TRBJ2-7; D might be TRBD2 (5 bases). In germline, CDR1 is DFQATT, CDR2 SNEGSKA (reference sequence). The CDR3 consists of 10 residues. Trimming pared 4 bases from V and 4 bases from J, leaving 5 bases between. For the CDR3, the DNA is TGCAGTGCTACGGGGTACGAGCAGTACTTC. Translation: CSATGYEQYF.

This clonotype was observed once. The rearrangement links TRBV25-1 to TRBJ2-7; perhaps TRBD1 as D (6 bases). CDR1 MGHDK and CDR2 SYGVNS come from the germline V gene. The CDR3 has 13 amino acids. V lost 8 bases and J 0 bases, leaving 11 bases between the germline ends. The CDR3 loop reads CASPWDNSYEQYF. The CDR3 nucleotides read TGTGCCAGCCCATGGGACAACTCCTACGAGCAGTACTTC.

A few counts support this clonotype. The chain links TRBV28 to TRBJ1-2; possibly TRBD1 for D (6 bases). The V gene lost 8 bases and the J gene lost 0 bases, with 19 bases spanning the gap. Looked up from germline, CDR1 is MDHEN and CDR2 is SYDVKM. CDR3 length: 16 amino acids. The CDR3 DNA reads TGTGCCAGCCTCCCTCGGCTAGGGGGTACTAACTATGGCTACACCTTC. Translated, it gives CASLPRLGGTNYGYTF.

This clonotype has ten or more counts. V usage is TRBV12-5 and J usage is TRBJ2-7; TRBD2 aligns across 8 bases. The CDR3 is 15 residues long. V was pared by 7 bases and J by 1 base, with 9 bases of the junction left unmatched. Germline CDR1 reads LGHNT; CDR2 reads FRNRAP. The CDR3 region has the DNA TGTGCTAGTGCCCAAGTAGCGGGGCCTTCCTACGAGCAGTACTTC. It codes for CASAQVAGPSYEQYF.

This clonotype came up many times. The chain combines TRBV5-1 with TRBJ2-7; tentatively, D is TRBD1 (6 bases). From germline, CDR1 is SGHRS and CDR2 YFSETQ. CDR3 length: 14 amino acids. The V and J ends lost 7 bases and 2 bases respectively, with 16 bases between them. The CDR3: CASGPGEYAYEQYF. In DNA, the CDR3 is TGCGCCAGCGGCCCAGGGGAATACGCCTACGAGCAGTACTTC.

The chain combines TRBV6-1 with TRBJ2-7; D unresolved. The CDR3 length is 15 residues. Germline V gene sequence: CDR1 MNHNS, CDR2 SASEGT. V was clipped by 8 bases and J by 0 bases, with 17 bases between them. The CDR3 loop reads CASGDTSLGSYEQYF. As DNA, the CDR3 is TGTGCCAGCGGCGACACCTCCTTGGGCTCCTACGAGCAGTACTTC.

This clonotype was counted at least ten times. The genes are TRBV25-1 and TRBJ1-1; 7 nucleotides line up with TRBD1. CDR3 length: 13 amino acids. CDR1 and CDR2 from the germline V gene are MGHDK and SYGVNS. V shed 8 bases, J shed 4 bases, and the junction held 7 bases outside the gene matches. This CDR3 reads CASAASGGTEAFF. Written as DNA, the CDR3 is TGTGCCAGCGCAGCGTCAGGGGGCACTGAAGCTTTCTTT.

This clonotype was observed a handful of times. The rearrangement links TRBV20-1 to TRBJ1-6, with D possibly TRBD1 on 6 matching bases. Germline V gene data show CDR1 as DFQATT and CDR2 as SNEGSKA (reference sequence). V gave up 0 bases and J gave up 2 bases, with 14 bases separating them. The CDR3 is 17 residues long. CDR3 protein: CSARDSGAEPYNSPLHF. CDR3 nucleotide sequence: TGCAGTGCTAGAGATTCAGGGGCCGAGCCCTATAATTCACCCCTCCACTTT.

This clonotype was detected many times. The rearrangement uses TRBV12-3 or TRBV12-4 and TRBJ1-2; D unresolved. V was pared by 2 bases and J by 4 bases, with 14 bases between. There are 15 residues in the CDR3. The CDR3 bases are TGTGCCAGCAGTTTAAGGGTGGTATCCCTCTATGGCTACACCTTC. Its protein product is CASSLRVVSLYGYTF.

This clonotype was recorded many times. An end of the junction does not agree with germline; a read error may underlie this. This chain links TRBV5-4 with TRBJ2-7; D possibly corresponds to TRBD1 (6 bases). The germline gives CDR1 SGHNT, CDR2 YYREEE (reference sequence). The CDR3 is 14 residues long. The CDR3 reads CASSSGDQGYEQHF. DNA for the CDR3: TGTGCCAGCAGCTCAGGGGATCAGGGTTACGAGCAGCACTTC.

This clonotype was seen repeatedly, ten times or more. The V call is TRBV7-9, the J call TRBJ1-2; unclear D gene. This CDR3 is 14 amino acids long. Per the germline V gene, CDR1 is SEHNR and CDR2 is FQNEAQ (reference sequence). Trimming took off 1 base at V and 0 bases at J, with 6 bases between the two ends. Here the CDR3 reads CASSLEAANYGYTF. In DNA form, the CDR3 reads TGTGCCAGCAGCTTAGAAGCGGCTAACTATGGCTACACCTTC.